The T cell receptor beta chain described here comes from a study of control samples from healthy donors and cancer patients. Here immunoSEQ multiplex PCR was the method, and the copy in TCRdb shows in-frame clones only, minus some. This table holds over 100,000 clones, around 90% found once. Germline values: CDR1 SEHNR, CDR2 FQNEAQ (reference sequence). The CDR3 has 16 amino acids. V dropped 5 bases and J dropped 0 bases, with 13 bases sitting between them. This clone was picked up a small number of times. The source of this sequence is a man aged 18 to 35 in good health. The chain carries TRBV7-9 and TRBJ1-4; D gene ambiguous. Sequences were obtained from blood. CDR3 residues: CASSPAVIATNEKLFF. The CDR3 DNA reads TGTGCCAGCAGCCCGGCTGTGATCGCAACTAATGAAAAACTGTTTTTT.